This T cell receptor (beta chain) was sequenced during a study of blood T cell repertoires in COVID-19. The table came from immunoSEQ multiplex PCR; TCRdb's copy has only in-frame clones and leaves some out. The data show 150,000 to 180,000 clones, about 80% seen once. Germline CDR1 and CDR2: SGHVS and FNYEAQ. The germline V and J ends were trimmed by 2 bases and 6 bases, with 16 bases remaining between them. The CDR3 spans 15 residues. This receptor was identified in a woman aged 60 to 75 with COVID-19, enrolled during active disease. Sequencing used peripheral blood. The chain combines TRBV7-6 with TRBJ1-2, with D perhaps matching TRBD1 (5 bases). In DNA form, the CDR3 reads TGTGCCAGCAGCTTAATCGGTCGGCAGGGCGATGGCTACACCTTC. It codes for CASSLIGRQGDGYTF.